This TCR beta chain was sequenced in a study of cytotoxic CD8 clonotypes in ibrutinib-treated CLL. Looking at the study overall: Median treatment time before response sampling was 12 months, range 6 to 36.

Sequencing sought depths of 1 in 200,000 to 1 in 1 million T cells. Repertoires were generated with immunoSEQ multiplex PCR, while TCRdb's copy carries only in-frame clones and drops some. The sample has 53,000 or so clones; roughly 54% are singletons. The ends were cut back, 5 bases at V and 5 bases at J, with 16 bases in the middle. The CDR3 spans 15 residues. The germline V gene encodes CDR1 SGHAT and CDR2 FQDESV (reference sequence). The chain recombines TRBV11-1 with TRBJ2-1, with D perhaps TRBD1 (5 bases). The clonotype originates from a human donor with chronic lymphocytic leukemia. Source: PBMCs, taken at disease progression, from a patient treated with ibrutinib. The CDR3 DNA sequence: TGTGCCAGCAGCCAGGGCCAGGAGTACAACAATGAGCAGTTCTTC. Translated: CASSQGQEYNNEQFF.